The present TCR beta chain was sequenced within a study of blood T cell repertoires in COVID-19. Measured with immunoSEQ multiplex PCR; TCRdb has only the in-frame clones, and not every one. The repertoire holds 150,000 to 200,000 clones, with around 89% as singletons. Participant age was roughly 18 to 90 years, and participants resided in about 25 US areas. Participants' reported clinical history set cohort assignment. Recovered status in Cohort 3 required two negative PCRs, clearance, or symptom resolution. V was shortened by 4 bases and J by 2 bases, with 15 bases between the two germline ends. The V gene's germline CDR1 is LGHNA and CDR2 YSLEER. The CDR3 consists of 15 residues.

The chain has TRBV4-3 and TRBJ2-7; tentative D call: TRBD2 (6 bases). Sequenced input: PBMCs or T cells enriched from blood (not recorded which). The TCR was taken from a woman aged 18-30 years who had recovered from COVID-19. The CDR3 DNA is TGCGCCAGCAGCCCGACTAGTTCCGGGGCCTACGAGCAGTACTTC. It specifies CASSPTSSGAYEQYF.